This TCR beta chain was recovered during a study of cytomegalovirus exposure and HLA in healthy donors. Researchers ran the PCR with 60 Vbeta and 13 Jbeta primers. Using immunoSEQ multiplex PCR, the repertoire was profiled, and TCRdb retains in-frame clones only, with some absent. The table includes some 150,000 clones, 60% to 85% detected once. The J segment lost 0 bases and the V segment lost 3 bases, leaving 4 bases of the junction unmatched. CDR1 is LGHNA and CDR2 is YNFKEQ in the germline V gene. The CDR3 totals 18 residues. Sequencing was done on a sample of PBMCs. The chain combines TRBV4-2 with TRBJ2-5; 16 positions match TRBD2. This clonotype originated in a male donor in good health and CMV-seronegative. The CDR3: CASSQTGLAGGYQETQYF. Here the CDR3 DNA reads TGTGCCAGCAGCCAGACGGGACTAGCGGGAGGGTACCAAGAGACCCAGTACTTC.